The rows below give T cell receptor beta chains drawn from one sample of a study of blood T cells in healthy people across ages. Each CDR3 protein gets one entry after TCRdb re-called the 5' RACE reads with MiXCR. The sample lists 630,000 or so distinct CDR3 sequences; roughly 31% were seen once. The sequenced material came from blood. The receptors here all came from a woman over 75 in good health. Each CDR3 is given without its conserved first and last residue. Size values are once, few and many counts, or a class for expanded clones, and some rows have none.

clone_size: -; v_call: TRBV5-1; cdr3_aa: ASSLAPSGGAYNEQY
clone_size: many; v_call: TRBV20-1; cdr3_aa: SARPPGGGLGNEQF
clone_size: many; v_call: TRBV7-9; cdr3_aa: ASSLKYNEQF
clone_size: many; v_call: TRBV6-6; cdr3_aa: ASSFTQGGNQPQH
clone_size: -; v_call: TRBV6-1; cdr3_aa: ANSESQGTQETQY
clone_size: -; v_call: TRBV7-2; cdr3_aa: ASSSTGGEDTQY
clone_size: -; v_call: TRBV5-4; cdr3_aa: ASSYERGSRYEQY
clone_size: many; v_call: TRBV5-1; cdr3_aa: ASSLGQFTDTQY
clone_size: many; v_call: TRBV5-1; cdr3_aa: ASSLERGRDTQY
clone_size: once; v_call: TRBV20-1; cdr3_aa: SAPRTSGGSNEQF
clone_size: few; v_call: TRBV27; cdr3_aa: ASSPGRSATNEKLF
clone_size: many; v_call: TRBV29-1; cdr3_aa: SVELYRAGSYNEQF
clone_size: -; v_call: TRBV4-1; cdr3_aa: ASSQDSAGGGNIQY
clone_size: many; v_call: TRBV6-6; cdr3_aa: ASSRQGHYGYT
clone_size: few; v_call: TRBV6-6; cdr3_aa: ASRVPSSAYTDTQY
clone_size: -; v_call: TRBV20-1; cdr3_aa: SARTSANTGELF
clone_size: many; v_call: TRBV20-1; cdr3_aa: SARGVGANSYNEQF
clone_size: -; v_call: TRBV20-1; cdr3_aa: SAIQGQNTEAF
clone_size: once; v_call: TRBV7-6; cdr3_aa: ASSSFLSDYSGANVLT
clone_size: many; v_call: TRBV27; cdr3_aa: ASSPIQGRGANVLT
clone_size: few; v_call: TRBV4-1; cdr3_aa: ASSPMGTDTQY
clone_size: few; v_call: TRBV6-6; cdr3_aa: ASTPSRQINQPQH
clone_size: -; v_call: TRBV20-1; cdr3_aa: SARLAGQRTRNEQF
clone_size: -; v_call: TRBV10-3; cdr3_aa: ASSELPLANYGYT
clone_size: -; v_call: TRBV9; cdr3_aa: ASSGDGVEELF
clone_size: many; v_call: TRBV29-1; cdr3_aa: SVGGGKGTDTQY
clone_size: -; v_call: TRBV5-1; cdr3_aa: ASILQGQGEKLF
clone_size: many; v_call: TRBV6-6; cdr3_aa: ASTITATDNSPLH
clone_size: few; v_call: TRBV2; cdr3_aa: ASSGRTGREF
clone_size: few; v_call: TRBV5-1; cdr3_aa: ASSSLAQNEQF
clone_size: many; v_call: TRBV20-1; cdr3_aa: SARRTGSNYGYT
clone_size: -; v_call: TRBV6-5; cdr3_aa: ASSYSEGPPGGAF
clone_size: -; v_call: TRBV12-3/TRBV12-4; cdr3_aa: ASSQANSGNTIY
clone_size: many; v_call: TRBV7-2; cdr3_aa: ASSLQPGTEAF
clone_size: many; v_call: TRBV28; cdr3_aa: ASQQGPSYNEQF
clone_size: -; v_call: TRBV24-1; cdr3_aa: ATSVPSPQGTLSYEQY
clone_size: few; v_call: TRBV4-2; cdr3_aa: ASSRDRTNYGYT
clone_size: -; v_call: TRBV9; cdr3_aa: ASSVVGGGTYNEQY
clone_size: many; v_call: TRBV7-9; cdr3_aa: ASKGEAGPNTEAF
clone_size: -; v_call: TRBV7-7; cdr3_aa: ASSSSPGETQY
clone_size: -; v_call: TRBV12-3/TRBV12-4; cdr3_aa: ASSRTVAGSYEQY
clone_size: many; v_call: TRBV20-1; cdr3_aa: SAISGSNQPQH
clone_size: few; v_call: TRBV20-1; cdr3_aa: SARAPGETQY
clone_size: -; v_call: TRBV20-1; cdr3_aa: SASPTHQETQY